This T cell receptor (beta chain) was observed in a study of OX40 agonist ivuxolimab in advanced cancers. For the study at large: Two patients with cutaneous melanoma and one with hepatocellular carcinoma, three in total, showed partial responses. General observations from the study: By week 6 at 0.1 to 3.0 mg/kg, blood CD4+ and CD8+ T cells had expanded clonally. Among the nonresponders, some also had low normalized T-cell clonal expansion.

Only in-frame clones appear in the TCRdb table, and some are missing; sequencing was by immunoSEQ multiplex PCR. The table has around 92,000 clones, approximately 93% seen once. About this clone itself: Its target is unknown.

CDR3 length: 16 residues. The V and J ends lost 1 base and 1 base respectively, with 14 bases between them. The germline V gene has CDR1 MGHRA and CDR2 YSYEKL. Any history of autoimmune disease or systemic immunosuppression disqualified patients. The sequences come from CD4+ or CD8+ T cells sorted from blood, collected in a trial of the OX40 agonist ivuxolimab. This rearrangement joins TRBV4-1 to TRBJ2-7, with D tentatively TRBD2 (5 bases). The TCR was taken from an adult with an advanced solid tumor such as melanoma, head and neck, liver or kidney cancer. In DNA form, the CDR3 reads TGCGCCAGCAGCCAAGGATGGATGCGGAGGTCCTACGAGCAGTACTTC. This translates into CASSQGWMRRSYEQYF.